This T cell receptor (beta chain) came from a study of T-cell reconstitution after alpha-beta-depleted transplantation in children. The TCRbeta library incorporated unique molecular identifiers. TCRdb itself ran the PCR reads through MiXCR, one entry per CDR3 protein. The table shows fewer than 150,000 distinct CDR3 sequences, with under 30% occurring only once. Comment on this clonotype: No antigen is known for it.

Germline CDR1 and CDR2: KGHSH and LQKENI. This CDR3 is 14 amino acids long. Unmatched junction bases numbered 2, after V lost 2 bases and J lost 2 bases. Notes on the study in general: Alpha-beta T cells present about two months after transplant were reported to originate from several hundred expanded graft clones. Newly made T cells mostly supplied T-cell counts and diversity one year after transplant. Surviving recipient T cells and thymic progenitors produced the high day-60 TCRbeta diversity seen in some patients.

The V gene is TRBV18, the J gene TRBJ2-7; 8 positions agree with TRBD1. The sequence derives from a male patient between 2 and 9 years old who had a stem cell transplant for chronic granulomatous disease, so the T cells may come from the graft donor. The sample here was PBMCs, mostly from graft donor cells, taken 180 days after TCRalphabeta/CD19-depleted stem cell transplant. The CDR3 region is CASSPTGQAYEQYF. DNA of the CDR3: TGTGCCAGCTCACCAACGGGACAGGCCTACGAGCAGTACTTC.